This paragraph covers one T cell receptor beta chain sequence. The CDR3 contains 16 residues. CDR1 is LNHDA and CDR2 is SQIVND in the germline V gene (reference sequence). Trimming took 1 base from V and 4 from J; bases not matched to a gene: 3. The sample originates from a study of T cell changes during pregnancy in multiple sclerosis. TCRdb's copy holds only in-frame clones and misses some; the assay was immunoSEQ multiplex PCR. This sample has more than 90,000 clones; more than 90% occur once, and the top ten carry around 3.1%. This chain joins TRBV19 and TRBJ2-1; 11 bases fit TRBD2. The material sequenced was peripheral blood, taken in the second trimester of pregnancy. The receptor was derived from a female donor with multiple sclerosis, enrolled in a pregnancy study. The CDR3: CASSIGGTSGYNEQFF. CDR3 DNA: TGTGCCAGTAGTATAGGGGGGACTAGCGGATACAATGAGCAGTTCTTC. Full variable domain (rest looked up from reference TRBV19 and TRBJ2-1): DGGITQSPKYLFRKEGQNVTLSCEQNLNHDAMYWYRQDPGQGLRLIYYSQIVNDFQKGDIAEGYSVSREKKESFPLTVTSAQKNPTAFYLCASSIGGTSGYNEQFFGPGTRLTVL.